This TCR beta chain appears in the sequencing data of a study of blood T cell repertoires in COVID-19 (TCRdb year 2020). Regarding the study in general: Samples from collaborators originated in the United States, Italy and Spain and spanned both the acute and convalescent phases of COVID-19. The prospective study material was composed of cDNA or gDNA derived from T cells, B-cell-depleted T cells, or PBMCs. The dataset comprised deeply sampled blood TCRbeta repertoires from subjects exposed to, actively infected with, or recovered from COVID-19. The repertoires were made available in a free public database intended to serve as a resource for research on the immune response to SARS-CoV-2. The samples were drawn from two sources: the first 160 participants of the ongoing ImmuneRACE study, and approximately 1,300 subjects contributed by 6 global collaborators. Nearly every sample came with metadata listing a de-identified subject ID, COVID-19 status, age in years and sex. Where available, HLA class I and class II types were obtained from metadata supplied by the sample provider rather than from assay-based typing.

Inclusive of the bounding cysteine and phenylalanine, the CDR3 is 15 residues long. The only DNA kept is the CDR3, 45 bases in frame from the first base. The V end loses 4 bases and the J end loses 3 bases, and a stretch of 13 bases separates them. CDR1 and CDR2, looked up from the germline V gene, are SGHDT and YYEEEE. A second Seattle source provided samples from volunteer blood donors who had recovered from COVID-19. Each collaborating institution followed its own protocols to collect whole blood in K2EDTA tubes. For TCRbeta analysis, collaborator samples were shipped as frozen whole blood, as isolated PBMCs, or as DNA extracted from either sample type. Remarks on this clone: This clone's antigen is unknown. No qualities accompany the bases; no much larger clone lies one base away.

TCRbeta CDR3 regions were amplified from genomic DNA by means of the immunoSEQ Assay, a bias-controlled multiplex PCR. Per the original workflow: The number of nucleated cells in each sample was estimated by amplification of reference gene primers within the assay. Sequence reads were collapsed and filtered to measure the absolute abundance of every unique TCRbeta CDR3 rearrangement. For each sample, productive Simpson clonality was calculated by taking the square root of Simpson's diversity index across productive rearrangements. The immuneACCESS repertoire file appears here via TCRdb, limited to in-frame rearrangements. These files lack a portion of the clones; in checked studies, under half of the deficit traces to unresolved V genes, and the cause of the others is not known. D and trimming were read from the DNA, whereas the V and J calls and clone size are those reported in that table. In all, the sample holds about 240,000 clones, and roughly 86% of those were seen once. About 2.9% of the sample is taken by the ten largest.

What the study reported, not specific to this receptor: The quantity of clinical and demographic metadata differed by source and by participant and was supplied without curation.

Sample: peripheral blood. This receptor chain uses TRBV5-6 and TRBJ1-4; too little of a D gene remains to name it. The receptor comes from a woman aged 30 to 39 who had recovered from COVID-19. In nucleotides, the sequence is TGTGCCAGCAGCCCGGCCAGCGGGGCTAATGAAAAACTGTTTTTT. Its amino acids are CASSPASGANEKLFF. Outside the CDR3, residues come from the reference TRBV5-6 and TRBJ1-4 proteins, so the full variable domain is: DAGVTQSPTHLIKTRGQQVTLRCSPKSGHDTVSWYQQALGQGPQFIFQYYEEEERQRGNFPDRFSGHQFPNYSSELNVNALLLGDSALYLCASSPASGANEKLFFGSGTQLSVL.